The 24 T cell receptor beta chains below come from one sample, sequenced in a study of T cells in localized non-small cell lung cancer. Produced via immunoSEQ multiplex PCR; TCRdb's table is partial and in-frame only. The table shows approximately 89,000 clones, with 80% occurring only once. This specimen consisted of PBMCs, obtained before any cancer treatment. Receptors originate from a man between 40 and 70 years old with stage II squamous cell lung carcinoma.

The chain joins TRBV4-1 to TRBJ2-5; 9 bases align to TRBD2. Per the germline V gene, CDR1 is MGHRA and CDR2 is YSYEKL. Losses at the gene ends were 2 bases for V and 5 bases for J; bases not matched to a gene: 12. This CDR3 spans 17 amino acids. CDR3 in amino acids: CASSQPDPGLASETQYF. The CDR3 DNA reads TGCGCCAGCAGCCAACCCGACCCGGGACTAGCCTCGGAGACCCAGTACTTC.

The J gene is TRBJ1-2, the V gene TRBV4-2; possible D gene TRBD1, 6 bases. The germline V gene has CDR1 LGHNA and CDR2 YNFKEQ. V gave up 1 base and J gave up 1 base, with 25 bases separating them. This CDR3 spans 20 amino acids. CDR3 in DNA: TGTGCCAGCAGCCAAGTAGTAGAAGGGGGACCGCAAATGGATAACTATGGCTACACCTTC. The encoded protein is CASSQVVEGGPQMDNYGYTF.

The chain carries TRBV28 and TRBJ2-1; 9 nucleotides align to TRBD2. J gave up 9 bases and V 5 bases, and 11 bases lay outside the gene matches. CDR1 is MDHEN, CDR2 SYDVKM, per germline. The CDR3 is 15 amino acids. The CDR3 DNA reads TGTGCCAGCAGTGCAACTAGGGCGGGAGGGAGTGAGCAGTTCTTC. Amino acids: CASSATRAGGSEQFF.

The CDR3 sequence: CAWGTGTGIYLEAFF. In DNA, the CDR3 is TGTGCCTGGGGGACCGGGACAGGGATTTATCTTGAAGCTTTCTTT. The J gene is TRBJ1-1, the V gene TRBV30, with TRBD1 matching over 9 bases. The germline V gene has CDR1 GTSNPN and CDR2 SVGIG (reference sequence). The J segment lost 7 bases and the V segment lost 5 bases, leaving 14 bases of the junction unmatched. This CDR3 spans 15 amino acids.

The chain recombines TRBV7-9 with TRBJ1-1; tentatively, D is TRBD1 (5 bases). CDR3 length: 15 residues. Trimming shortened V by 2 bases and J by 4 bases, and 14 bases separated the two germline ends. CDR1 is SEHNR and CDR2 is FQNEAQ in the germline V gene (reference sequence). The CDR3 region is CASSLLAGRGTEAFF. CDR3 in DNA: TGTGCCAGCAGCTTATTGGCAGGTAGGGGCACTGAAGCTTTCTTT.

The genes are TRBV9 and TRBJ2-2; TRBD2 agrees at 13 bases. In germline, CDR1 is SGDLS, CDR2 YYNGEE. V lost 0 bases, J lost 3 bases, and 14 bases stayed unmatched. The length of the CDR3 is 21 residues. The CDR3 DNA follows: TGTGCCAGCAGCGTAGACGATATACAGACTGGACTAGCGGGAGACACCGGGGAGCTGTTTTTT. Residues: CASSVDDIQTGLAGDTGELFF.

This chain's CDR3 is CASSPPFGTSGTGELFF. CDR3 nucleotide sequence: TGTGCCAGCTCACCTCCCTTCGGGACTAGCGGGACCGGGGAGCTGTTTTTT. This chain uses TRBV18 with TRBJ2-2; TRBD2 matches 12 bases. Germline assignment: CDR1 KGHSH and CDR2 LQKENI. With 3 bases clipped from V and 5 bases from J, the junction kept 7 bases outside the gene matches. The CDR3 extends over 17 amino acids.

This clone has a handful of counts. The chain joins TRBV6-5 to TRBJ1-4; 7 bases map to TRBD1. With V trimmed by 6 bases and J by 7 bases, 5 bases remained unmatched. CDR3 length: 13 amino acids. The germline CDR1 and CDR2 sequences are MNHEY and SVGAGI. This chain's CDR3 is CASSDDRAEKLFF. The CDR3 region has the DNA TGTGCCAGCAGCGACGACAGGGCTGAAAAACTGTTTTTT.

This clone was observed once. The chain recombines TRBV7-6 with TRBJ2-6; maybe TRBD1 (6 bases). The V gene's germline CDR1 is SGHVS and CDR2 FNYEAQ. The CDR3 covers 16 residues. The ends were cut back, 5 bases at V and 0 bases at J, with 11 bases in the middle. The CDR3 region is CASSVLGGSGANVLTF. CDR3 coding DNA: TGTGCCAGCAGCGTTCTAGGGGGCTCTGGGGCCAACGTCCTGACTTTC.

The CDR3 sequence is CAHRGASDYGYTF. CDR3 nucleotide sequence: TGTGCCCATCGGGGGGCGAGTGACTATGGCTACACCTTC. This chain links TRBV10-3 with TRBJ1-2; weak D call: TRBD1 (6 bases). Germline CDR1 and CDR2: ENHRY and SYGVKD. The CDR3 spans 13 residues. Trimming stripped 11 bases from V and 3 bases from J, with 16 bases between.

The chain links TRBV7-9 to TRBJ2-2; tentative D call: TRBD2 (5 bases). Trimming took 2 bases from V and 3 from J, leaving 10 bases between them. This CDR3 region has 15 residues. Germline values: CDR1 SEHNR, CDR2 FQNEAQ (reference sequence). In nucleotides, the CDR3 is TGTGCCAGCAGCTTAATTGGTAGCGACACCGGGGAGCTGTTTTTT. Translating it yields CASSLIGSDTGELFF.

The chain links TRBV19 to TRBJ1-4, with 7 nucleotides matching TRBD1. From germline, CDR1 is LNHDA and CDR2 SQIVND (reference sequence). The CDR3 runs 14 residues. Unmatched junction bases numbered 5, after V lost 7 bases and J lost 3 bases. The CDR3 region has the DNA TGTGCCAGTATGGGGGGGACAGCTAATGAAAAACTGTTTTTT. This sequence encodes CASMGGTANEKLFF.

V gene TRBV28 combines with J gene TRBJ2-5; D remains ambiguous. V lost 5 bases to trimming and J lost 5 bases, with 15 bases between them. CDR1 MDHEN and CDR2 SYDVKM come from the germline V gene. The CDR3 runs to 14 residues. The CDR3 spells CASSPRGPWETQYF. The CDR3 nucleotides are TGTGCCAGCAGTCCCCGAGGACCTTGGGAGACCCAGTACTTC.

V is TRBV29-1 and J is TRBJ1-2, with 10 bases aligning to TRBD1. V dropped 0 bases and J dropped 3; count of bases not matched to a gene: 7. The length of the CDR3 is 16 residues. Looked up from germline, CDR1 is SQVTM and CDR2 is ANQGSEA. This CDR3 reads CSVEDWDRGLDYGYTF. The CDR3 DNA reads TGCAGCGTTGAAGATTGGGACAGGGGATTGGACTATGGCTACACCTTC.

This chain joins TRBV5-1 and TRBJ1-2, with D possibly TRBD1 on 6 matching bases. Trimming stripped 7 bases from V and 3 bases from J, with 7 bases between. Germline-derived CDR1 and CDR2 are SGHRS and YFSETQ. This CDR3 comprises 11 residues. In DNA form, the CDR3 reads TGCGCCAGCCGACAGGACTATGGCTACACCTTC. It yields the protein CASRQDYGYTF.

The chain couples TRBV9 to TRBJ2-1; 7 positions agree with TRBD1. Germline V gives CDR1 SGDLS, CDR2 YYNGEE. Unmatched junction bases numbered 7, after V lost 4 bases and J lost 0 bases. The CDR3 covers 16 residues. CDR3 protein: CASSPRGQGSYNEQFF. As DNA, the CDR3 is TGTGCCAGCAGCCCGAGGGGGCAGGGCTCCTACAATGAGCAGTTCTTC.

The V gene is TRBV5-1, the J gene TRBJ1-4; 9 nucleotides line up with TRBD1. The CDR3 has 14 residues. Germline V gives CDR1 SGHRS, CDR2 YFSETQ. The J segment lost 8 bases and the V segment lost 4 bases, leaving 6 bases of the junction unmatched. The CDR3 DNA sequence: TGCGCCAGCAGCCCATCCGGGACAGGGGAAAAACTGTTTTTT. Its protein is CASSPSGTGEKLFF.

The chain has TRBV27 and TRBJ1-2; D remains ambiguous. V lost 3 bases and J 8 bases, leaving 22 bases between the germline ends. The CDR3 consists of 16 residues. The germline gives CDR1 MNHEY, CDR2 SMNVEV (reference sequence). CDR3 amino acids: CASSLRGGGKGYGYTF. The CDR3 nucleotides are TGTGCCAGCAGTTTGCGCGGCGGAGGGAAGGGTTACGGCTACACCTTC.

The V and J genes are TRBV5-1 and TRBJ1-1; TRBD1 might be the D (6 bases). The CDR3 runs to 13 residues. Deletions cut 7 bases from V and 4 bases from J, with 14 bases between. Germline V gives CDR1 SGHRS, CDR2 YFSETQ. The chain's CDR3 is CASGGQSGTEAFF. The DNA of the CDR3 is TGCGCCAGCGGCGGACAGTCGGGCACTGAAGCTTTCTTT.

The V call is TRBV18, the J call TRBJ1-2; 9 nucleotides match TRBD1. From germline, CDR1 is KGHSH and CDR2 LQKENI. V was pared by 2 bases and J by 0 bases, with 1 base of the junction left unmatched. This CDR3 has 15 residues. CDR3 in amino acids: CASSPGTGSNYGYTF. DNA for the CDR3: TGTGCCAGCTCACCAGGGACAGGGTCTAACTATGGCTACACCTTC.

The V and J genes are TRBV5-4 and TRBJ2-3; 12 bases line up with TRBD2. CDR3 length: 16 residues. The V gene end was trimmed by 1 base and the J gene end by 5 bases; junction bases not matched to a gene: 5. From germline, CDR1 is SGHNT and CDR2 YYREEE (reference sequence). CDR3 region: CASSLRLAGGVDTQYF. In DNA, the CDR3 is TGTGCCAGCAGCTTGCGGCTAGCGGGGGGGGTAGATACGCAGTATTTT.

The chain has TRBV11-2 and TRBJ2-2; D is perhaps TRBD2 (7 bases). This CDR3 has 15 amino acids. CDR1 and CDR2 from the germline V gene are SGHAT and FQNNGV. Trimming stripped 4 bases from V and 5 bases from J, with 14 bases between. The CDR3 protein is CASSSRGGGTGELFF. Written as DNA, the CDR3 is TGTGCCAGCAGCTCACGCGGGGGCGGGACCGGGGAGCTGTTTTTT.

This chain joins TRBV6-5 and TRBJ1-2; D possibly corresponds to TRBD1 (6 bases). Looked up from germline, CDR1 is MNHEY and CDR2 is SVGAGI. V was cut by 6 bases and J by 4 bases, with 12 bases left in between. This CDR3 is built from 13 residues. CDR3 nucleotide sequence: TGTGCCAGCAGCCCCGGACAGAGCTATGGCTACACCTTC. This translates into CASSPGQSYGYTF.

In DNA, the CDR3 is TGCGCCAGCAGCTTGGGGGTAGCGGAACAAGAGACCCAGTACTTC. It encodes CASSLGVAEQETQYF. The genes are TRBV5-1 and TRBJ2-5, with a weak D call TRBD2 (6 bases). The V end lost 0 bases, the J end lost 2 bases, and 11 bases lay between the germline ends. Germline CDR1 SGHRS, CDR2 YFSETQ. The CDR3 runs to 15 residues.